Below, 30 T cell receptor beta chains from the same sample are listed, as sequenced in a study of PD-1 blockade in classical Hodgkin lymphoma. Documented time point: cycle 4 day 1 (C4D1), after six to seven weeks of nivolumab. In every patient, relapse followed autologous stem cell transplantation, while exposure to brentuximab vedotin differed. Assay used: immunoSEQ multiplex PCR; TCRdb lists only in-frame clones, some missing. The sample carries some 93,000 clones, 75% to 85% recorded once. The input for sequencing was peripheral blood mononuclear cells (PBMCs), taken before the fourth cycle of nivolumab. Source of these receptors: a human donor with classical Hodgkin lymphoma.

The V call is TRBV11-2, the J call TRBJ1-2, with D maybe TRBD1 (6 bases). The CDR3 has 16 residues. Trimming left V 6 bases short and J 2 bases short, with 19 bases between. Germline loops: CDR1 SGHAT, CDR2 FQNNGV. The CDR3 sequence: CASSRLGAGVNYGYTF. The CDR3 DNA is TGTGCCAGCAGTCGTTTAGGGGCAGGGGTAAACTATGGCTACACCTTC.

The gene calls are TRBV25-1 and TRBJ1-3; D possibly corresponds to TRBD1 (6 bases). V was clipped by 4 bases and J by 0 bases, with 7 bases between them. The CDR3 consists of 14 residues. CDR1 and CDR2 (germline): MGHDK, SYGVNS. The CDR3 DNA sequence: TGTGCCAGCAGTGGAGGGGGCTCTGGAAACACCATATATTTT. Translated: CASSGGGSGNTIYF.

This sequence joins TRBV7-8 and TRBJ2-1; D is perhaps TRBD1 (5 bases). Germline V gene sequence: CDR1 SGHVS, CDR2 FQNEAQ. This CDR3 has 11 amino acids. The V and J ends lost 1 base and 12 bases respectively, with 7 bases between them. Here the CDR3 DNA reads TGTGCCAGCAGCTTAGGTGGGGCGCAGTTCTTC. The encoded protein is CASSLGGAQFF.

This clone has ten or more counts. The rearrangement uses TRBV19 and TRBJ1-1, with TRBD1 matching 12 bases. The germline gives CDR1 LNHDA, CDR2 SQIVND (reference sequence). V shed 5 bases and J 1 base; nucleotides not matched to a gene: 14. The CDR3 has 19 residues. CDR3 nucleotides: TGTGCCAGTAGTGGACGGGACCGGGACAGGGGGCGCGGGAACACTGAAGCTTTCTTT. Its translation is CASSGRDRDRGRGNTEAFF.

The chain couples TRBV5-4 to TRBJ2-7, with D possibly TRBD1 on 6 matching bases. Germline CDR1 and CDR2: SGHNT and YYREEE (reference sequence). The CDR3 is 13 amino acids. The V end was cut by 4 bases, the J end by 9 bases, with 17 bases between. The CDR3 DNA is TGTGCCAGCAGCGAGCGTCAGGGGCGCATGCAGTACTTC. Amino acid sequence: CASSERQGRMQYF. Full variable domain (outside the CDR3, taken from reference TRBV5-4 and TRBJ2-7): ETGVTQSPTHLIKTRGQQVTLRCSSQSGHNTVSWYQQALGQGPQFIFQYYREEENGRGNFPPRFSGLQFPNYSSELNVNALELDDSALYLCASSERQGRMQYFGPGTRLTVT.

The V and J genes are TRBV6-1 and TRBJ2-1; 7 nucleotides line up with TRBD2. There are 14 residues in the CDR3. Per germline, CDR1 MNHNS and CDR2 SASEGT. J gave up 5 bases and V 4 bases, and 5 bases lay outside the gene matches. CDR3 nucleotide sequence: TGTGCCAGCAGTGCTTCTAGCGGCCACAATGAGCAGTTCTTC. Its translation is CASSASSGHNEQFF.

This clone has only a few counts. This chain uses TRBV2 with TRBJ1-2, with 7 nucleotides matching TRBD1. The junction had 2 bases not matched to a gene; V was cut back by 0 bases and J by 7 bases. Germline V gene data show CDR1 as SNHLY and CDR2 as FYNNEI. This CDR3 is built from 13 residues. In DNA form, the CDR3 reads TGTGCCAGCAGTGAAGCTAGGGACAGTGGCTACACCTTC. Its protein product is CASSEARDSGYTF.

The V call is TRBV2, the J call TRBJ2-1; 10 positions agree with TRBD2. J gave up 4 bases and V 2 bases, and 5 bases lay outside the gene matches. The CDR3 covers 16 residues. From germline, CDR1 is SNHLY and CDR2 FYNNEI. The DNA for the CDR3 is TGTGCCAGCAGTGAACTAGCGGGAGTCCCGTACAATGAGCAGTTCTTC. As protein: CASSELAGVPYNEQFF. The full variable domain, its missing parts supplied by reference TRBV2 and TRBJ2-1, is EPEVTQTPSHQVTQMGQEVILRCVPISNHLYFYWYRQILGQKVEFLVSFYNNEISEKSEIFDDQFSVERPDGSNFTLKIRSTKLEDSAMYFCASSELAGVPYNEQFFGPGTRLTVL.

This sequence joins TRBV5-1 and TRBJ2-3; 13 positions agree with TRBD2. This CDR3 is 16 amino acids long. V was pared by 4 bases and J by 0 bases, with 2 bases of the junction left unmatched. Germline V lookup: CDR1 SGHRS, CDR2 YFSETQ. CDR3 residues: CASSAGLAGSTDTQYF. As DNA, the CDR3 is TGCGCCAGCAGCGCGGGACTAGCGGGGAGCACAGATACGCAGTATTTT.

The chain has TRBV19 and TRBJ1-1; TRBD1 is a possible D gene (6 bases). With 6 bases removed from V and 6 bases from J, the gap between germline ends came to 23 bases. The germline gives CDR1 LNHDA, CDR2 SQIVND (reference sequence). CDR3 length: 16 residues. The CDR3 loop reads CASSPAGGRIGAEAFF. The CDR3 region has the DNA TGTGCCAGTAGCCCAGCCGGGGGGCGAATAGGTGCTGAAGCTTTCTTT. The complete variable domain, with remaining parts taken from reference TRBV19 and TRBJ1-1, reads DGGITQSPKYLFRKEGQNVTLSCEQNLNHDAMYWYRQDPGQGLRLIYYSQIVNDFQKGDIAEGYSVSREKKESFPLTVTSAQKNPTAFYLCASSPAGGRIGAEAFFGQGTRLTVV.

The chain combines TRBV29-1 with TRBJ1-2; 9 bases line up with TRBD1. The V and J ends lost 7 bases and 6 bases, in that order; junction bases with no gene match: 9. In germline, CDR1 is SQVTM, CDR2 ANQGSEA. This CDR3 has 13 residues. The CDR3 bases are TGCAGCGGTGGGGGGACAGGGCTACATGGCTACACCTTC. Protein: CSGGGTGLHGYTF.

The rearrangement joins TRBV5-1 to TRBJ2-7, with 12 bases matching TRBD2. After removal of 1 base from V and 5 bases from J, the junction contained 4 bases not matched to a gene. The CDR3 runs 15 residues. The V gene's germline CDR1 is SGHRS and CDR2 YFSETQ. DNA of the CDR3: TGCGCCAGCAGCTTGACTAGCGGGAGGTTCGACGAGCAGTACTTC. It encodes CASSLTSGRFDEQYF.

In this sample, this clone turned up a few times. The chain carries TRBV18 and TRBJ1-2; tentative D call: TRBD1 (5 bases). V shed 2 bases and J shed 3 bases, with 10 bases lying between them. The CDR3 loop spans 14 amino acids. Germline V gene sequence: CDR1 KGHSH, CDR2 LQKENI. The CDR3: CASSPGRAHYGYTF. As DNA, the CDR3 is TGTGCCAGCTCACCAGGCAGGGCCCACTATGGCTACACCTTC.

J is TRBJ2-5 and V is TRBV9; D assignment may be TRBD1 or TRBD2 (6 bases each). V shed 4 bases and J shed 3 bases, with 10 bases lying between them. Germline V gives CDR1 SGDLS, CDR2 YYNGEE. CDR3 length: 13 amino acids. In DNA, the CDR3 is TGTGCCAGCAGCTTGAGGGGGGAAGAGACCCAGTACTTC. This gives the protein CASSLRGEETQYF.

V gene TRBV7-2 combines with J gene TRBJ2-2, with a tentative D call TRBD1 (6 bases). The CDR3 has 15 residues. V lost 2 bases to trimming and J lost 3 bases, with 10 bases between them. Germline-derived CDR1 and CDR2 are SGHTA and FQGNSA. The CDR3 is CASSLYTGYTGELFF. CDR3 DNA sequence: TGTGCCAGCAGCTTATACACAGGGTACACCGGGGAGCTGTTTTTT.

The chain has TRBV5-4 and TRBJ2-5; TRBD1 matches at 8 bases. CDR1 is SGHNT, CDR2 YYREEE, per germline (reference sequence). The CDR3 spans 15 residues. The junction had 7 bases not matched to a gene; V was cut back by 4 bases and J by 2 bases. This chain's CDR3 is CASSPDHRGQETQYF. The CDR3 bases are TGTGCCAGCAGCCCGGACCACAGGGGGCAAGAGACCCAGTACTTC.

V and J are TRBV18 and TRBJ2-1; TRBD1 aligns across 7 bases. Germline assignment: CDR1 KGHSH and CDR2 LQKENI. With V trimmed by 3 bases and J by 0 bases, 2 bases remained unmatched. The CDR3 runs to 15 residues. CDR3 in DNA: TGTGCCAGCTCACCGGGACAGAGCTCCTACAATGAGCAGTTCTTC. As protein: CASSPGQSSYNEQFF.

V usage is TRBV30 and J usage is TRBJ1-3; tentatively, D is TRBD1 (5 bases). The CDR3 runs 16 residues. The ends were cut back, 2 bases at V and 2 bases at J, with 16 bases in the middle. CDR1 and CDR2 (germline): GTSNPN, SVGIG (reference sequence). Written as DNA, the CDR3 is TGTGCCTGGAGTCCCTACGGAGGGGTGACTGGAAACACCATATATTTT. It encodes CAWSPYGGVTGNTIYF. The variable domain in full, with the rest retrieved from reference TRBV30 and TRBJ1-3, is SQTIHQWPATLVQPVGSPLSLECTVEGTSNPNLYWYRQAAGRGLQLLFYSVGIGQISSEVPQNLSASRPQDRQFILSSKKLLLSDSGFYLCAWSPYGGVTGNTIYFGEGSWLTVV.

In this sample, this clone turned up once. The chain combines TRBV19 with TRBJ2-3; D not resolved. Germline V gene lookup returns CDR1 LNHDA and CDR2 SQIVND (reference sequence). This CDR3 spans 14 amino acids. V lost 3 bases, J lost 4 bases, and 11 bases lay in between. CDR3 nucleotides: TGTGCCAGTAGTATCGCAGCGACCGCAGATACGCAGTATTTT. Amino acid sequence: CASSIAATADTQYF.

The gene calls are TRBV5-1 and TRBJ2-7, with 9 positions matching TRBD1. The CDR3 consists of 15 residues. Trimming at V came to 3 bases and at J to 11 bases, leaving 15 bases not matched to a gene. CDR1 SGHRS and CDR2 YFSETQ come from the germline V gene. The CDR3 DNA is TGCGCCAGCAGCTCCTCCGGGACAGGGATAGTACGCGAGTACTTC. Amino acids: CASSSSGTGIVREYF. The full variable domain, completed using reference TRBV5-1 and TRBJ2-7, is KAGVTQTPRYLIKTRGQQVTLSCSPISGHRSVSWYQQTPGQGLQFLFEYFSETQRNKGNFPGRFSGRQFSNSRSEMNVSTLELGDSALYLCASSSSGTGIVREYFGPGTRLTVT.

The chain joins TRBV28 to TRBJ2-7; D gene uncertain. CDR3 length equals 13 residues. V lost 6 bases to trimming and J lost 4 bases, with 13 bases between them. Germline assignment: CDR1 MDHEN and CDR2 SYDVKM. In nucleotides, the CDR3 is TGTGCCAGCAGCCGGGCCCCAGTATACGAGCAGTACTTC. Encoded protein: CASSRAPVYEQYF.

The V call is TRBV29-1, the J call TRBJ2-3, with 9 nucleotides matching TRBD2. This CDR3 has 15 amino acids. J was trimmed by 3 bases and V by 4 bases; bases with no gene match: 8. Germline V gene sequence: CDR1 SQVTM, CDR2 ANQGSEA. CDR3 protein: CSVANAGGPTDTQYF. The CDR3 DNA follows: TGCAGCGTTGCAAACGCGGGAGGGCCAACAGATACGCAGTATTTT.

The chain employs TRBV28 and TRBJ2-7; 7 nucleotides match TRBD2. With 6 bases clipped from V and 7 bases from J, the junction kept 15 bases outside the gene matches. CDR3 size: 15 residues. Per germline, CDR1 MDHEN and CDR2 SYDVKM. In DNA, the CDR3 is TGTGCCAGCAGCCCCGTAGGGGCGGGAGTGGGGGAGCAGTACTTC. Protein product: CASSPVGAGVGEQYF.

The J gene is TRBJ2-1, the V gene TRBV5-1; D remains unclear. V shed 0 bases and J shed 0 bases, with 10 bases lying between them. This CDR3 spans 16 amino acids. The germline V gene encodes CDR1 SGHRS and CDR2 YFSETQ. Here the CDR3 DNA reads TGCGCCAGCAGCTTGGTGGGCAGACGCTCCTACAATGAGCAGTTCTTC. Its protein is CASSLVGRRSYNEQFF. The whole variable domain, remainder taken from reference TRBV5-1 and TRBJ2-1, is KAGVTQTPRYLIKTRGQQVTLSCSPISGHRSVSWYQQTPGQGLQFLFEYFSETQRNKGNFPGRFSGRQFSNSRSEMNVSTLELGDSALYLCASSLVGRRSYNEQFFGPGTRLTVL.

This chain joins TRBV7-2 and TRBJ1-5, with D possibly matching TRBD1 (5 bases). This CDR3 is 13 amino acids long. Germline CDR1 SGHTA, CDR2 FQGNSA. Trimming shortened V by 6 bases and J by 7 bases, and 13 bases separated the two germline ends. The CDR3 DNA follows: TGTGCCAGCAGAAGGGAGGCAGGGCAGCCCCAGCATTTT. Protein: CASRREAGQPQHF.

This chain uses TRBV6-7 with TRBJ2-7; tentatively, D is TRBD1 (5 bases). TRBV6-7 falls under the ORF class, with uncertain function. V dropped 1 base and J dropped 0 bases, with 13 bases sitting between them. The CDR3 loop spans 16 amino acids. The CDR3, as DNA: TGTGCCAGCAGTTACTGTAGGGGCTACGGCTCCTACGAGCAGTACTTC. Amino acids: CASSYCRGYGSYEQYF.

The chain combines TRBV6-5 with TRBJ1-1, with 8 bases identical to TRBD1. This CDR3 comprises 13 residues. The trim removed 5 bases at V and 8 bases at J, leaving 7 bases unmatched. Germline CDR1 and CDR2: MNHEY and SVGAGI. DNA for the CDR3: TGTGCCAGCAGTGGACAGGGTCTAAGAGAAGCTTTCTTT. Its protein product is CASSGQGLREAFF.

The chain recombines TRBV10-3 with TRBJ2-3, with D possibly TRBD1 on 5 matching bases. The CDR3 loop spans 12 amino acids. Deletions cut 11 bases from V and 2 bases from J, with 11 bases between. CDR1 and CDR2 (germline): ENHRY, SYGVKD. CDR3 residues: CAAGSITDTQYF. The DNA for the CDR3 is TGTGCCGCAGGGTCTATCACAGATACGCAGTATTTT.

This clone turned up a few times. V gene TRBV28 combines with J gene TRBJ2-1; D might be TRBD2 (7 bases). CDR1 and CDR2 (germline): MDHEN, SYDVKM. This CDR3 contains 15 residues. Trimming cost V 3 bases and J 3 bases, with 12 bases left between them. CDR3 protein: CASSLGGAYYNEQFF. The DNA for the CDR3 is TGTGCCAGCAGTTTGGGGGGGGCCTACTACAATGAGCAGTTCTTC. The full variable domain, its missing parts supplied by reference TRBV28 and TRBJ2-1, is DVKVTQSSRYLVKRTGEKVFLECVQDMDHENMFWYRQDPGLGLRLIYFSYDVKMKEKGDIPEGYSVSREKKERFSLILESASTNQTSMYLCASSLGGAYYNEQFFGPGTRLTVL.

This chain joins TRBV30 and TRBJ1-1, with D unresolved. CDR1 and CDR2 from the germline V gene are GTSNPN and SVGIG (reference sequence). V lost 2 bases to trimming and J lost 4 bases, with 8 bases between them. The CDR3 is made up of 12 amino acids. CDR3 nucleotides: TGTGCCTGGAGTAAAGGGCGCACTGAAGCTTTCTTT. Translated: CAWSKGRTEAFF.